This T cell receptor (beta chain) derives from a study of CD8+ T cells in alopecia areata. Turning to the study itself: Dosing spanned 6 to 18 months on tofacitinib, then 6 months off drug.

The CDR3 has 13 amino acids. The germline V gene has CDR1 MGHDK and CDR2 SYGVNS. V lost 0 bases to trimming and J lost 13 bases, with 13 bases between them. As to treatment: oral pan-JAK inhibitor, 5-10 mg twice daily. From alopecia areata patients, lesional scalp punch biopsies and peripheral blood were collected. cDNA prepared by RNA extraction and subsequent reverse transcription served as the template for sequencing. Sequenced by immunoSEQ multiplex PCR; TCRdb stores in-frame clones only, minus some. The table records 200,000 to 250,000 clones, about three fifths of them present only once. A remark on this clone: Its antigen is not identified.

Study-level points and caveats: Under tofacitinib, fewer expanded CD8+ clones appeared among the top 100 scalp clones. Lesional scalp displayed greater clonality than normal scalp, most notably in alopecia totalis/universalis.

The input for sequencing was CD4+ T cells sorted from blood, taken at week 4, from a patient treated with tofacitinib. The V and J genes are TRBV25-1 and TRBJ2-1; the D gene is possibly TRBD2 (5 bases). The sequence was obtained from a human donor with alopecia areata. The chain's CDR3 is CASSEYEGVRQFF. In DNA, the CDR3 is TGTGCCAGCAGTGAATATGAGGGCGTAAGACAGTTCTTC.